These T cell receptor beta chains were read from a single sample in a study of T cell repertoires in cytomegalovirus infection. No cognate antigen is known for these TCRs. TCRdb ran MiXCR on the reads and lists one entry per CDR3 protein. The sample holds some 560,000 distinct CDR3 sequences; 35% to 50% are singletons and the top ten take 48%. Sequences were derived from cultured PBMCs, sampled from culture after CMV antigen stimulation. The origin of the receptors is a human donor in good health (CMV status not recorded). Some clones in this sample may be carry-over from other donors' samples. Both conserved end residues are part of each CDR3. D genes are given only for firm matches. The listing skips clone size in some rows; elsewhere it reads once, few, many or a size class.

TGCGCCAGCAGCCAAGATTGGCCAGGCCCGGATACGCAGTATTTT CASSQDWPGPDTQYF TRBJ2-3 TRBV4-1 once NA
TGTGCCAGCAGAGGAGGGGGTCGGGAGACCCAGTACTTC CASRGGGRETQYF TRBJ2-5 TRBV12-3/TRBV12-4 few NA
TGTGCCAGCAGCTTAGGTCCAGGGTCCTATACCACCTCTGGGGCCAACGTCCTGACTTTC CASSLGPGSYTTSGANVLTF TRBJ2-6 TRBV7-2 NA NA
TGTGCCAGCAGTTTAAGGCCTCGCGGGCTGTACAATGAGCAGTTCTTC CASSLRPRGLYNEQFF TRBJ2-1 TRBV12-3/TRBV12-4 NA NA
TGTGCCAGCAGCTTAAGGGCAAATAGCAATCAGCCCCAGCATTTT CASSLRANSNQPQHF TRBJ1-5 TRBV7-2 few NA
TGTGTCAGCAGCTTAGCGAGTACAGGTACTGAAGCTTTCTTT CVSSLASTGTEAFF TRBJ1-1 TRBV7-9 NA NA
TGTGCCAGCAGTGAAGGGGAGGGCTACCAGTACTTC CASSEGEGYQYF TRBJ2-7 TRBV2 few TRBD2
TGTGCCAGCAGCCTATCAACACAGGGGGCAACTAATGAAAAACTGTTTTTT CASSLSTQGATNEKLFF TRBJ1-4 TRBV7-9 many TRBD1
TGTGCCAGTAGTATATCGACAGGGCTGTCCTACGAGCAGTACTTC CASSISTGLSYEQYF TRBJ2-7 TRBV19 NA TRBD1
TGTGCCAGCAGCCTCACAGGGTTCGGTCTTAGTGGCTACACCTTC CASSLTGFGLSGYTF TRBJ1-2 TRBV7-2 few NA
TGCGGTGTGGGCCGGGGGAACACCGGGGAGCTGTTTTTT CGVGRGNTGELFF TRBJ2-2 TRBV20-1 NA NA
TGTGCCAGTACCCCTCATCGGGCAGGAGCTTTCTTT CASTPHRAGAFF TRBJ1-1 TRBV19 NA NA
TGTGCCAGCAGCTTAGGGGCCTATCAGCCCCAGCATTTT CASSLGAYQPQHF TRBJ1-5 TRBV7-2 few NA
TGTGCCAGCAGTGCGGGGGCCTCAACCGGGGAGCTGTTTTTT CASSAGASTGELFF TRBJ2-2 TRBV7-2 many NA
TGTGCCAGCAGCCGAACCGTGGGTCCCGGGGAGACCCAGTACTTC CASSRTVGPGETQYF TRBJ2-5 TRBV25-1 once NA
TGTGCCAGCAGCTCGGACAGGGGGCGGGAGGGGACGCAGTATTTT CASSSDRGREGTQYF TRBJ2-3 TRBV7-2 many TRBD1
TGCAGTGCTAGCCCCATGGGAAACTCTGGGGCCAACGTCCTGACTTTC CSASPMGNSGANVLTF TRBJ2-6 TRBV20-1 NA NA
TGTGCCAGCAGTGAACACCGATCTGGAAACACCATATATTTT CASSEHRSGNTIYF TRBJ1-3 TRBV6-1 few NA
TGTGCCAGCAGTCCCAGGACTAGCGTGGACACAGATACGCAGTATTTT CASSPRTSVDTDTQYF TRBJ2-3 TRBV12-3/TRBV12-4 NA TRBD2
TGTGCCAGCAGTTCTCGGACTAGCGGGGGGGCCCGGCAGTTCTTC CASSSRTSGGARQFF TRBJ2-1 TRBV6-2/TRBV6-3 NA TRBD2
TGTGCCAGTAGTATAGGATCGGACTCTGGAAACACCATATATTTT CASSIGSDSGNTIYF TRBJ1-3 TRBV19 NA NA
TGTGCCAGCAACCCCCCCATGGGAACCTACGAGCAGTACTTC CASNPPMGTYEQYF TRBJ2-7 TRBV6-1 NA NA
TGTGCCAGCAGCTTAGCTTATAGTACAGGGGAAGCTAACTATGGCTACACCTTC CASSLAYSTGEANYGYTF TRBJ1-2 TRBV7-6 once TRBD1
TGCGCCAGCAGCCCGTCAGGAGGACAGGGGGCCGGAAACACCATATATTTT CASSPSGGQGAGNTIYF TRBJ1-3 TRBV4-3 NA TRBD1
TGTGCCAGCAGCTCTAGGGGGTTTGTCTTCAAGGGTGAGCAGTTCTTC CASSSRGFVFKGEQFF TRBJ2-1 TRBV11-2 many NA
TGTGCCAGCAGCTTAATGGGACGGACTTACAATGAGCAGTTCTTC CASSLMGRTYNEQFF TRBJ2-1 TRBV7-2 few NA
TGCGCCAGCAGCCAAGATCAGAACAGGGCCACTGAAGCTTTCTTT CASSQDQNRATEAFF TRBJ1-1 TRBV4-1 NA NA
TGTGCCAGCAGTTTACAGGACAGCCTATTCTCCTACAATGAGCAGTTCTTC CASSLQDSLFSYNEQFF TRBJ2-1 TRBV27 NA NA
TGCAGTGCTAGAAGAGTAGCGGGAGTGGAGACCCAGTACTTC CSARRVAGVETQYF TRBJ2-5 TRBV20-1 NA TRBD2
TGTGCCAGCAGTTTAGGACTGGGAGGTGCCCTCCACTTT CASSLGLGGALHF TRBJ1-6 TRBV27 NA NA
TGTGCCAGCAGCTCCCGACAGGGCTCGGGAGGCTACACCTTC CASSSRQGSGGYTF TRBJ1-2 TRBV7-2 NA TRBD1
TGCAGCGTGGGGGCGGGGAATGAGCAGTTCTTC CSVGAGNEQFF TRBJ2-1 TRBV29-1 once NA
TGTGCCAGCAGAAACCCCGTCGGGGGCTCGGGAAACACCATATATTTT CASRNPVGGSGNTIYF TRBJ1-3 TRBV28 NA NA
TGTGCCAGTAGTACTCGACCAAGCGCAAATTCACCCCTCCACTTT CASSTRPSANSPLHF TRBJ1-6 TRBV19 few NA
TGTGCCAGCGGTAGCGGCTATGGCTACACCTTC CASGSGYGYTF TRBJ1-2 TRBV12-3/TRBV12-4 NA NA
TGCAGTGCTAGAGCCCCGGGACATCTTAATTCACCCCTCCACTTT CSARAPGHLNSPLHF TRBJ1-6 TRBV20-1 NA NA
TGTGCCAGCACCACGGGACTAGCGGAAACCGGGGAGCTGTTTTTT CASTTGLAETGELFF TRBJ2-2 TRBV7-2 many TRBD2
TGTGCCAGCAGTGACGGGCAGGCGAGCTCCTACGAGCAGTACTTC CASSDGQASSYEQYF TRBJ2-7 TRBV6-4 NA NA
TGTGCCAGTGCTGATGGCACAACTAATGAAAAACTGTTTTTT CASADGTTNEKLFF TRBJ1-4 TRBV19 few NA
TGCGCCAGCAGTCCAGGGGGCCTCTCAGATACGCAGTATTTT CASSPGGLSDTQYF TRBJ2-3 TRBV10-2 NA TRBD1
TGTGCCACCAGTGATCCCGGGCTAGCGGCATCCTACAATGAGCAGTTCTTC CATSDPGLAASYNEQFF TRBJ2-1 TRBV24-1 many TRBD2
TGTGCCAGCAGCTTAGAGGGACTAGCGGTGTTCACCGGGGAGCTGTTTTTT CASSLEGLAVFTGELFF TRBJ2-2 TRBV7-8 NA TRBD2
TGTGCCAGCAGCTTATACGAGTGGGGAGTAGATACGCAGTATTTT CASSLYEWGVDTQYF TRBJ2-3 TRBV7-2 many NA
TGTGCCAGCAGCAGGGGGAGAGCTAACTATGGCTACACCTTC CASSRGRANYGYTF TRBJ1-2 TRBV7-2 many NA
TGTGCCAGCAGGGCAGGCGGGGGAGAAGAAAAACTGTTTTTT CASRAGGGEEKLFF TRBJ1-4 TRBV12-3/TRBV12-4 once NA
TGTGCCAGCAGCTTGGCCGAGTCTGGGGCCAACGTCCTGACTTTC CASSLAESGANVLTF TRBJ2-6 TRBV7-4 NA NA
TGTGCCAGCAGCACCACTAGCGGGATCAATGAGCAGTTCTTC CASSTTSGINEQFF TRBJ2-1 TRBV7-9 few TRBD2
TGTGCCAGCAGCTTTACTAGGGCTGGAAACACCATATATTTT CASSFTRAGNTIYF TRBJ1-3 TRBV7-2 few NA
TGTGCCAGCAGTGTCGGGGGTACTTACAATGAGCAGTTCTTC CASSVGGTYNEQFF TRBJ2-1 TRBV6-4 NA NA
TGTGCCAGCAGCTTACAGGGGGCGCGAGGAAACACCATATATTTT CASSLQGARGNTIYF TRBJ1-3 TRBV11-2 few TRBD1
TGTGCCAGCAGCTTATTTGCATCCTACGAGCAGTACTTC CASSLFASYEQYF TRBJ2-7 TRBV7-2 NA NA
TGTGCCAGCAGTTATCGGCCACTTAAAAGTAGCAATCAGCCCCAGCATTTT CASSYRPLKSSNQPQHF TRBJ1-5 TRBV6-6 once NA
TGTGCCAGCAGCCGGGAGGCCGTTTATGGCTACACCTTC CASSREAVYGYTF TRBJ1-2 TRBV4-2 NA NA
TGTGCCAGCAGTTACAGCCTAGCGGCGACCTACGAGCAGTACTTC CASSYSLAATYEQYF TRBJ2-7 TRBV6-8 NA TRBD2
TGTGCCAGCAGCTCCCCTAGCGCGGGGGAAAGCACAGATACGCAGTATTTT CASSSPSAGESTDTQYF TRBJ2-3 TRBV11-3 NA TRBD2
TGTGCCAGCAGTTCGACAGGGGTCGACACTGAAGCTTTCTTT CASSSTGVDTEAFF TRBJ1-1 TRBV6-6 few TRBD1
TGTGCCAGCAGCTTAGCGAGGGGGCTGGGAGGACGCGAGCAGTACTTC CASSLARGLGGREQYF TRBJ2-7 TRBV7-8 NA NA
TGTGCCAGCAGCCCACCCCAGGAAGAGACCCAGTACTTC CASSPPQEETQYF TRBJ2-5 TRBV9 NA NA
TGTGCCAGCAGCTTAGCGCCCGGGGAGCTGTTTTTT CASSLAPGELFF TRBJ2-2 TRBV7-2 many NA
TGTGCCAGCAGTTGGGGCGCGAGCTCCTACGAGCAGTACTTC CASSWGASSYEQYF TRBJ2-7 TRBV25-1 NA NA